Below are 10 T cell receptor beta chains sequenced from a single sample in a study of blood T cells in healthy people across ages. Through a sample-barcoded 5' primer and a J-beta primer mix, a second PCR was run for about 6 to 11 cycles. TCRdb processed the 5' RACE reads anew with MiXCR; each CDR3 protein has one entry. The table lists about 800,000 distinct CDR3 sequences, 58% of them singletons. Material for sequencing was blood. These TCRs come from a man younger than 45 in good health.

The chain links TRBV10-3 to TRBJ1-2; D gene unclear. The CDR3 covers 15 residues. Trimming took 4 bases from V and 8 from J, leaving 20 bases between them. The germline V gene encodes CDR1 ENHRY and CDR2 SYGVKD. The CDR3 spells CAISAPAVNQRGYTF. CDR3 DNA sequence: TGTGCCATCAGTGCCCCGGCTGTCAACCAAAGGGGCTACACCTTC.

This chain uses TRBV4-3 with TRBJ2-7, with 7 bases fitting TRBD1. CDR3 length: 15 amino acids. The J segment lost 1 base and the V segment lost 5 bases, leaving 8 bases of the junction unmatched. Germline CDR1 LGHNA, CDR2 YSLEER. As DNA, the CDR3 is TGCGCCAGCAGCGTTATCGACAGGGAATCCTACGAGCAGTACTTC. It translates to CASSVIDRESYEQYF.

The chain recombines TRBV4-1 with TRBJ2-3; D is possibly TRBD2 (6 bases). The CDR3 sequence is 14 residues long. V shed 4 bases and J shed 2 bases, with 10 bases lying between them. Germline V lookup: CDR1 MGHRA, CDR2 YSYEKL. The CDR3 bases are TGCGCCAGCAGCCCCCAGCGGGTCACAGATACGCAGTATTTT. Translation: CASSPQRVTDTQYF.

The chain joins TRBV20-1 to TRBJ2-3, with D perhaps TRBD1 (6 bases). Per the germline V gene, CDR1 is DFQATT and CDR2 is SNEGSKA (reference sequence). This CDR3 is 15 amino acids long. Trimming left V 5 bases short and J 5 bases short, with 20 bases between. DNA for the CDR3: TGCAGTGCTCTTTGGGGGCTTCATAATGTAGATACGCAGTATTTT. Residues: CSALWGLHNVDTQYF.

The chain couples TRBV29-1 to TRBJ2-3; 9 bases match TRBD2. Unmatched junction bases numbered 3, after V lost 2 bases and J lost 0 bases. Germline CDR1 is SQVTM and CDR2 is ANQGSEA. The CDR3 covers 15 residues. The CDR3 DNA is TGCAGCGTTGAATCGGGACTAGCAAGCACAGATACGCAGTATTTT. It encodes CSVESGLASTDTQYF.

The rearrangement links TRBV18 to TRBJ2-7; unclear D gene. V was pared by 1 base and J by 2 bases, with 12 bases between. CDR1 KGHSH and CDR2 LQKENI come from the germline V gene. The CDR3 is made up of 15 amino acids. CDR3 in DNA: TGTGCCAGCTCACCACTAATCCCCCCAGCCTACGAGCAGTACTTC. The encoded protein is CASSPLIPPAYEQYF. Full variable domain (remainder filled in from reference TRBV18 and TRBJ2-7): NAGVMQNPRHLVRRRGQEARLRCSPMKGHSHVYWYRQLPEEGLKFMVYLQKENIIDESGMPKERFSAEFPKEGPSILRIQQVVRGDSAAYFCASSPLIPPAYEQYFGPGTRLTVT.

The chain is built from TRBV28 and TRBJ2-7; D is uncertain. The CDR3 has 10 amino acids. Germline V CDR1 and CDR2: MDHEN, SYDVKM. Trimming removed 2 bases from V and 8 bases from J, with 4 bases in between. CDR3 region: CASSLNKQYF. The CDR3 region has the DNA TGTGCCAGCAGTTTAAACAAGCAGTACTTC.

CDR3 in amino acids: CASSLGGGSFSGYTF. The CDR3 DNA reads as TGTGCCAGCAGCTTAGGCGGGGGATCTTTCAGTGGCTACACCTTC. The V gene is TRBV7-2, the J gene TRBJ1-2; possible D gene TRBD1, 5 bases. The V gene lost 1 base and the J gene lost 7 bases, with 16 bases spanning the gap. Germline V gene lookup returns CDR1 SGHTA and CDR2 FQGNSA. The CDR3 has 15 amino acids.

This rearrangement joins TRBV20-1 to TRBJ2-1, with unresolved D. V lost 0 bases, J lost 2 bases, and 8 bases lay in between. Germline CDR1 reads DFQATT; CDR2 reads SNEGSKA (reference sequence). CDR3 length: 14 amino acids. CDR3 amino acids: CSAREAEPYNEQFF. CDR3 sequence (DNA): TGCAGTGCTAGAGAGGCAGAGCCCTACAATGAGCAGTTCTTC.

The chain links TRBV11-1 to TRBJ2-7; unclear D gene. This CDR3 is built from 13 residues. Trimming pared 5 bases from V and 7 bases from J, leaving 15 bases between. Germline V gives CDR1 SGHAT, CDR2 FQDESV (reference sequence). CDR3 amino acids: CASSRRAQREQYF. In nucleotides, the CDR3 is TGTGCCAGCAGCCGTCGGGCCCAAAGGGAGCAGTACTTC.